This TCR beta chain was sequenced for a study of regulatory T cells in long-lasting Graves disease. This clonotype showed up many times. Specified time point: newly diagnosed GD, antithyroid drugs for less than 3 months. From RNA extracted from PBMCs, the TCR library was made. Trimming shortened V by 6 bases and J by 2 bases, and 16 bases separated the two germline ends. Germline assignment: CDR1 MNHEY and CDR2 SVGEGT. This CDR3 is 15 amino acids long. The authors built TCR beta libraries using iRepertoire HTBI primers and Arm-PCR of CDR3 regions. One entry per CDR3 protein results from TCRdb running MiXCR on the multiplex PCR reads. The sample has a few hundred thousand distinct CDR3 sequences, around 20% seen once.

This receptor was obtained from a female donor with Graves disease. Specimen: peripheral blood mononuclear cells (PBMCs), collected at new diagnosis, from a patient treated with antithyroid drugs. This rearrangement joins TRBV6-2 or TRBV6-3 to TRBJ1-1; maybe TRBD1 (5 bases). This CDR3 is CASRESGRRNTEAFF. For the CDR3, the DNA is TGTGCCAGCAGGGAATCGGGACGGCGAAACACTGAAGCTTTCTTT.